These T cell receptor beta chains were read from a single sample in a study of blood T cells in healthy people across ages. TCRdb redid the calling of the 5' RACE reads with MiXCR, one entry per CDR3 protein. The sample yields more than 800,000 distinct CDR3 sequences, about 30% seen once. The sample consisted of blood. These TCRs come from a woman of 80 years or more in good health. CDR3s include the opening cysteine and the closing phenylalanine or tryptophan. Fields, in order: clone size, V gene, CDR3 protein. Clone size is stated in some rows and not others, as once, few, many or a class when expanded.

few | TRBV30 | CAWSVLPGQSSYEQYF
- | TRBV30 | CAWSVQRAGRAFF
- | TRBV5-6 | CASSLASGLAGGQALYNEQYF
many | TRBV9 | CASSRDSAVDSPLHF
- | TRBV25-1 | CTSSEFVGRGEETQYF
few | TRBV10-1 | CASSESGTPNYGYTF
few | TRBV4-3 | CASSQDREGDSPLHF
many | TRBV7-9 | CASSLEQGGEQYF
- | TRBV3-1 | CASSQDMNEAFF
many | TRBV7-9 | CASSLGASSNTQYF
many | TRBV6-1 | CASSDFRGLYF
- | TRBV6-2/TRBV6-3 | CASRPSGGAHEQYF
- | TRBV12-3/TRBV12-4 | CASRLGTTARETQYF
- | TRBV28 | CASSPDSWGYTF
many | TRBV6-2/TRBV6-3 | CASSSIAKNIQYF
many | TRBV7-2 | CASSLVRGRGETQYF
many | TRBV9 | CASSAGQWEQETQYF
- | TRBV7-7 | CASSPLGRAYNEQFF